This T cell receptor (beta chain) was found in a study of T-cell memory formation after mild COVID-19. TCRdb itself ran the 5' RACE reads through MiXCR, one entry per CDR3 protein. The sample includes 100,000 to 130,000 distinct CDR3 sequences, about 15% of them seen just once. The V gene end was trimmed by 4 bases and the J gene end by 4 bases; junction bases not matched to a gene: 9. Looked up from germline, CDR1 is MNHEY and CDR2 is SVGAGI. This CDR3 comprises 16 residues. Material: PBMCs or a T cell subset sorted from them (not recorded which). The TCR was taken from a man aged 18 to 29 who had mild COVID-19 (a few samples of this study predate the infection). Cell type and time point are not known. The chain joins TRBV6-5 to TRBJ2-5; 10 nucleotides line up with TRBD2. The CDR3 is CASSFSGGLARETQYF. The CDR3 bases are TGTGCCAGCAGTTTTAGCGGGGGGCTTGCTCGAGAGACCCAGTACTTC.